The 32 T cell receptor beta chains given below trace back to one sample, sequenced in a study of blood T cells in healthy people across ages. It was with a sample-barcoded 5' primer and a J-beta primer mix that a second PCR of roughly 7 to 12 cycles was run. TCRdb processed the 5' RACE reads anew with MiXCR; each CDR3 protein has one entry. Here the sample spans 650,000 to 800,000 distinct CDR3 sequences, roughly 44% being singletons. Sequencing was performed on blood. Receptors were obtained from a man aged 60 to 69 in good health.

The table lists this clonotype with a few counts. The chain carries TRBV27 and TRBJ2-3; D tentatively reads TRBD1 or TRBD2 (5 bases each). V gave up 5 bases and J gave up 4 bases, with 16 bases separating them. The germline CDR1 and CDR2 sequences are MNHEY and SMNVEV (reference sequence). The CDR3 sequence is 15 residues long. This chain's CDR3 is CASSPSYGGSDTQYF. CDR3 bases: TGTGCCAGCAGTCCTTCGTATGGGGGTTCAGATACGCAGTATTTT.

This clonotype has at least ten counts. This chain links TRBV2 with TRBJ2-7, with 8 nucleotides matching TRBD1. This CDR3 spans 13 amino acids. J was trimmed by 4 bases and V by 7 bases; bases with no gene match: 6. The germline V gene has CDR1 SNHLY and CDR2 FYNNEI. The DNA for the CDR3 is TGTGCCAGCACCCTGGGACAGGCGTACGAGCAGTACTTC. The encoded protein is CASTLGQAYEQYF.

The chain couples TRBV3-1 to TRBJ2-7; unclear D gene. V gave up 4 bases and J gave up 5 bases, with 12 bases separating them. This CDR3 has 13 amino acids. Looked up from germline, CDR1 is LGHDT and CDR2 is YNNKEL (reference sequence). CDR3 amino acids: CASSPSTRHEQYF. CDR3 nucleotides: TGTGCCAGCAGCCCTTCTACGCGTCACGAGCAGTACTTC.

J is TRBJ2-7 and V is TRBV6-2 or TRBV6-3; the D gene is possibly TRBD1 (5 bases). V was trimmed by 11 bases and J by 3 bases, leaving 20 bases between them. There are 14 residues in the CDR3. CDR1 MNHEY and CDR2 SVGEGT come from the germline V gene. The CDR3 spells CAVAGAGNNYEQYF. DNA for the CDR3: TGTGCCGTTGCTGGGGCAGGGAACAACTACGAGCAGTACTTC.

The chain combines TRBV12-3 or TRBV12-4 with TRBJ2-7, with D perhaps TRBD1 (5 bases). The CDR3 totals 15 residues. Trimming took 4 bases from V and 3 from J, leaving 16 bases between them. In DNA form, the CDR3 reads TGTGCCAGCAGTTACGGCTCCCAGGGTTACTACGAGCAGTACTTC. Its protein is CASSYGSQGYYEQYF.

The gene calls are TRBV6-1 and TRBJ1-2; 12 bases align to TRBD1. In germline, CDR1 is MNHNS, CDR2 SASEGT. The CDR3 loop spans 16 amino acids. Trimming removed 4 bases from V and 6 bases from J; junction bases left unmatched: 9. CDR3 in amino acids: CASSVTGTGGVDGYTF. The CDR3 DNA sequence: TGTGCCAGCAGTGTTACCGGGACAGGGGGCGTCGATGGCTACACCTTC.

This chain joins TRBV5-4 and TRBJ2-1; 8 bases fit TRBD2. CDR3 length equals 17 residues. Germline lookup yields CDR1 SGHNT and CDR2 YYREEE (reference sequence). The V segment lost 3 bases and the J segment 1 base; nucleotides outside the gene matches: 9. CDR3 amino acids: CASSSGGQGLSYNEQFF. CDR3 nucleotides: TGTGCCAGCAGCTCGGGGGGGCAGGGGTTATCCTACAATGAGCAGTTCTTC.

V gene TRBV7-9 combines with J gene TRBJ2-3; D ambiguous. Germline assignment: CDR1 SEHNR and CDR2 FQNEAQ (reference sequence). The CDR3 is 12 amino acids. CDR3 coding DNA: TGTGTCATTTCTCCCGGCACAGATACGCAGTATTTT. Amino acid sequence: CVISPGTDTQYF.

A word on this clonotype: Relative to the germline gene, one junction end is altered; a read error may explain this. The rearrangement links TRBV10-3 to TRBJ2-3; 11 nucleotides align to TRBD2. The CDR3 is 15 residues long. Germline assignment: CDR1 ENHRY and CDR2 SYGVKD. CDR3 protein: CAISDTSGGGDTQYF. The CDR3 DNA reads TGTGCTATCAGCGATACTAGCGGGGGAGGTGATACGCAGTATTTT.

This clonotype was observed a few times. V is TRBV27 and J is TRBJ2-3; TRBD1 is a possible D gene (6 bases). Trimming stripped 5 bases from V and 0 bases from J, with 12 bases between. CDR1 and CDR2 (germline): MNHEY, SMNVEV (reference sequence). The CDR3 extends over 15 amino acids. The CDR3 protein is CASSPTGRSTDTQYF. CDR3 sequence (DNA): TGTGCCAGCAGTCCGACAGGCCGTAGCACAGATACGCAGTATTTT.

This clonotype showed up just a few times. The gene calls are TRBV12-3 or TRBV12-4 and TRBJ1-5; perhaps TRBD1 as D (5 bases). The germline V and J ends were trimmed by 6 bases and 7 bases, with 16 bases remaining between them. This CDR3 spans 14 amino acids. The CDR3 region is CASRPGAGTQPQHF. The CDR3 DNA is TGTGCCAGCAGACCTGGGGCAGGGACGCAGCCCCAGCATTTT.

V and J are TRBV5-1 and TRBJ2-7; TRBD2 matches at 7 bases. The CDR3 is made up of 15 amino acids. The J segment lost 6 bases and the V segment lost 2 bases, leaving 11 bases of the junction unmatched. From germline, CDR1 is SGHRS and CDR2 YFSETQ. CDR3 residues: CASSLETGGFSEQYF. The CDR3 nucleotides are TGCGCCAGCAGCTTAGAGACGGGGGGATTTTCCGAGCAGTACTTC.

The chain combines TRBV7-2 with TRBJ2-7; 8 bases are a match to TRBD2. J gave up 2 bases and V 1 base, and 4 bases lay outside the gene matches. The germline CDR1 and CDR2 sequences are SGHTA and FQGNSA. The CDR3 is 15 amino acids. CDR3 DNA: TGTGCCAGCAGCTTAGAACCACTAGCGGCCTACGAGCAGTACTTC. Translating it yields CASSLEPLAAYEQYF.

This clonotype was counted between two and nine times. The V call is TRBV4-3, the J call TRBJ1-6; D may be TRBD1 (5 bases). This CDR3 region has 15 residues. Germline lookup yields CDR1 LGHNA and CDR2 YSLEER. The germline V and J ends were trimmed by 0 bases and 8 bases, with 11 bases remaining between them. In DNA form, the CDR3 reads TGCGCCAGCAGCCAAGAGGGGCTAGTTGATTCACCCCTCCACTTT. It yields the protein CASSQEGLVDSPLHF.

In DNA, the CDR3 is TGTGCCAGCAGTGAAGGAGTGATGACACTGAACACTGAAGCTTTCTTT. It yields the protein CASSEGVMTLNTEAFF. The chain joins TRBV6-1 to TRBJ1-1; D is unresolved. This CDR3 has 16 amino acids. V lost 1 base, J lost 0 bases, and 12 bases lay in between. From germline, CDR1 is MNHNS and CDR2 SASEGT.

There are a few counts of this clonotype. V and J are TRBV27 and TRBJ1-5; D remains unclear. CDR1 MNHEY and CDR2 SMNVEV come from the germline V gene (reference sequence). V shed 0 bases and J shed 6 bases, with 12 bases lying between them. The CDR3 totals 15 residues. The CDR3 sequence is CASSLSGGWVQPQHF. The CDR3 region has the DNA TGTGCCAGCAGTTTATCGGGTGGGTGGGTTCAGCCCCAGCATTTT.

Of note for this clonotype: A read error is possible here, since a much larger clone lies one base away. The chain carries TRBV4-3 and TRBJ2-5; perhaps TRBD1 as D (6 bases). The CDR3 extends over 15 amino acids. Germline CDR1 reads LGHNA; CDR2 reads YSLEER. CDR3 bases: TGCGCCAGCAGCCCAAACACAGGGAATTCGGAGACCCGGTACTTC. This codes for CASSPNTGNSETRYF.

This chain joins TRBV29-1 and TRBJ2-7; D unclear. Between the trimmed V and J ends, which lost 3 bases and 1 base, there was a span of 7 bases. CDR3 length: 12 residues. Germline-derived CDR1 and CDR2 are SQVTM and ANQGSEA. CDR3 nucleotide sequence: TGCAGCGTTGAGGGCACTTCCTACGAGCAGTACTTC. It yields the protein CSVEGTSYEQYF.

The chain couples TRBV28 to TRBJ2-1, with D possibly matching TRBD2 (7 bases). Trimming left V 2 bases short and J 4 bases short, with 18 bases between. The CDR3 has 17 residues. Germline lookup yields CDR1 MDHEN and CDR2 SYDVKM. CDR3 region: CASSLDRRGAKYNEQFF. The CDR3 nucleotides are TGTGCCAGCAGTTTAGATCGTCGGGGGGCTAAATACAATGAGCAGTTCTTC.

The V gene is TRBV30, the J gene TRBJ2-5, with D possibly called TRBD1 or TRBD2 (7 bases each). This CDR3 has 14 amino acids. Between the trimmed V and J ends, which lost 0 bases and 4 bases, there was a span of 12 bases. Germline values: CDR1 GTSNPN, CDR2 SVGIG (reference sequence). CDR3 bases: TGTGCCTGGAGTGTAGGGAGGGGGCGAGAGACCCAGTACTTC. This translates into CAWSVGRGRETQYF.

The CDR3 region has the DNA TGTGCCAGCAGCCCGCCCGGACCAAACCAAGAGACCCAGTTCTTC. Protein product: CASSPPGPNQETQFF. The V call is TRBV28, the J call TRBJ2-5; D unclear. The better agreement between TRBJ2-1 and the DNA end casts doubt on the J call. CDR1 and CDR2 from the germline V gene are MDHEN and SYDVKM. This CDR3 contains 15 residues.

This clonotype was recorded only once. The rearrangement joins TRBV4-1 to TRBJ2-1, with 11 bases matching TRBD2. V dropped 2 bases and J dropped 7; count of bases not matched to a gene: 4. In germline, CDR1 is MGHRA, CDR2 YSYEKL. CDR3 size: 15 residues. Written as DNA, the CDR3 is TGCGCCAGCAGCCAAAGGCTAGCGGGGGGAAATGAGCAGTTCTTC. The encoded protein is CASSQRLAGGNEQFF.

This clonotype turned up a few times. The V gene is TRBV7-2, the J gene TRBJ1-2; possibly TRBD1 for D (6 bases). Per germline, CDR1 SGHTA and CDR2 FQGNSA. The length of the CDR3 is 13 residues. V was shortened by 3 bases and J by 6 bases, with 11 bases between the two germline ends. In nucleotides, the CDR3 is TGTGCCAGCAGCTTTAGGGACACCAATGGCTACACCTTC. It codes for CASSFRDTNGYTF.

This clonotype was seen a single time. The chain couples TRBV28 to TRBJ2-1; D gene uncertain. V lost 6 bases, J lost 7 bases, and 19 bases lay in between. CDR1 MDHEN and CDR2 SYDVKM come from the germline V gene. The CDR3 is made up of 15 amino acids. The CDR3 reads CASSISRIYLNEQFF. CDR3 DNA sequence: TGTGCCAGCAGCATATCGCGGATCTATCTGAATGAGCAGTTCTTC.

The sample holds many counts of this clonotype. V usage is TRBV20-1 and J usage is TRBJ2-5; D unclear. V dropped 7 bases and J dropped 1 base, with 4 bases sitting between them. Germline values: CDR1 DFQATT, CDR2 SNEGSKA (reference sequence). The CDR3 length is 10 residues. CDR3 coding DNA: TGCAGTGGGATCCAAGAGACCCAGTACTTC. It codes for CSGIQETQYF.

The V call is TRBV7-8, the J call TRBJ2-4; no clear D. The V end was cut by 5 bases, the J end by 13 bases, with 18 bases between. The CDR3 extends over 13 amino acids. CDR1 is SGHVS and CDR2 is FQNEAQ in the germline V gene. CDR3 bases: TGTGCCAGCAGCGCCTGGACCCTCCCGGAGCAGTACTTC. Translating gives CASSAWTLPEQYF.

This clonotype was recorded many times. The chain employs TRBV11-2 and TRBJ2-3; 7 nucleotides line up with TRBD2. CDR3 size: 16 residues. V shed 5 bases and J 3 bases; nucleotides not matched to a gene: 11. CDR1 is SGHAT and CDR2 is FQNNGV in the germline V gene. CDR3: CASSPGLDGGTDTQYF. CDR3 nucleotides: TGTGCCAGCAGCCCCGGACTAGATGGAGGGACAGATACGCAGTATTTT.

The genes are TRBV28 and TRBJ2-7, with D maybe TRBD1 (7 bases). Trimming took 9 bases from V and 4 from J, leaving 16 bases between them. The CDR3 length is 13 residues. In germline, CDR1 is MDHEN, CDR2 SYDVKM. The CDR3 spells CASQEGAIYEQYF. As DNA, the CDR3 is TGTGCCAGTCAGGAGGGGGCAATATACGAGCAGTACTTC.

V and J are TRBV5-1 and TRBJ2-3; no reliable D call. V shed 3 bases and J shed 3 bases, with 11 bases lying between them. The CDR3 is 14 amino acids. The V gene's germline CDR1 is SGHRS and CDR2 YFSETQ. The CDR3 loop reads CASSSDWLTDTQYF. Written as DNA, the CDR3 is TGCGCCAGCAGCTCCGACTGGTTGACAGATACGCAGTATTTT.

This clonotype was seen more than once but under ten times. The rearrangement links TRBV6-5 to TRBJ2-1; 8 bases map to TRBD1. Per germline, CDR1 MNHEY and CDR2 SVGAGI. J was trimmed by 8 bases and V by 5 bases; bases with no gene match: 5. The CDR3 spans 13 residues. The CDR3 here is CASSDRGRDEQFF. In nucleotides, the CDR3 is TGTGCCAGCAGTGACAGGGGCCGAGATGAGCAGTTCTTC.

This clonotype was seen more than once but under ten times. The rearrangement joins TRBV28 to TRBJ2-7; no clear D. This CDR3 is built from 13 residues. Germline-derived CDR1 and CDR2 are MDHEN and SYDVKM. V lost 3 bases to trimming and J lost 2 bases, with 8 bases between them. The CDR3: CASSLYKAYEQYF. The CDR3 DNA reads TGTGCCAGCAGTTTGTACAAGGCCTACGAGCAGTACTTC.

This chain links TRBV7-2 with TRBJ1-1, with no clear D. The CDR3 runs 15 residues. V shed 5 bases and J shed 1 base, with 14 bases lying between them. Germline V lookup: CDR1 SGHTA, CDR2 FQGNSA. As DNA, the CDR3 is TGTGCCAGCAGCCCAAGTTCACGGAAGAACACTGAAGCTTTCTTT. Its protein is CASSPSSRKNTEAFF.